This entry lists 25 T cell receptor beta chains sequenced from one sample in a study of beta chain features in type 1 diabetes. cDNA synthesis used the whole RNA isolate, giving expressed TCRB sequences. The assay was immunoSEQ multiplex PCR, and TCRdb's table has in-frame clones only and misses some. The table has a few hundred thousand clones, approximately 15% seen once. Sequencing used naive CD4+ T cells from blood. These receptors all come from a man aged 25-45 years in good health.

This clone has more than one count but fewer than ten. The V call is TRBV29-1, the J call TRBJ1-5; 7 bases agree with TRBD1. Germline V lookup: CDR1 SQVTM, CDR2 ANQGSEA. V was pared by 4 bases and J by 3 bases, with 3 bases of the junction left unmatched. The CDR3 is 13 amino acids. The CDR3 loop is CSVGQGLNQPQHF. Here the CDR3 DNA reads TGCAGCGTTGGACAGGGTCTCAATCAGCCCCAGCATTTT.

V and J are TRBV4-3 and TRBJ2-2, with TRBD2 matching 10 bases. J was trimmed by 0 bases and V by 7 bases; bases with no gene match: 11. This CDR3 spans 18 amino acids. The germline V gene has CDR1 LGHNA and CDR2 YSLEER. The CDR3 sequence: CASKWTSGPFANTGELFF. CDR3 in DNA: TGCGCCAGCAAATGGACTAGCGGCCCATTCGCGAACACCGGGGAGCTGTTTTTT.

This clone was seen a few times. The chain joins TRBV5-1 to TRBJ2-5; 10 nucleotides match TRBD2. This CDR3 is built from 14 residues. The ends lost 6 bases at V and 1 base at J; junction bases unmatched: 3. Per the germline V gene, CDR1 is SGHRS and CDR2 is YFSETQ. CDR3 DNA sequence: TGCGCCAGCAACATAGCGGGGGGCCAAGAGACCCAGTACTTC. This encodes CASNIAGGQETQYF.

This chain connects TRBV19 to TRBJ2-1, with 9 bases fitting TRBD2. CDR3 length equals 17 residues. The V gene's germline CDR1 is LNHDA and CDR2 SQIVND (reference sequence). V was pared by 4 bases and J by 0 bases, with 7 bases of the junction left unmatched. The CDR3 nucleotides are TGTGCCAGTAGTAAACACGGTAGCGGGAGCTCCTACAATGAGCAGTTCTTC. Translating gives CASSKHGSGSSYNEQFF.

This clone has more than one count but fewer than ten. This chain links TRBV6-5 with TRBJ2-1; D is ambiguous. The CDR3 is made up of 15 amino acids. Trimming took off 6 bases at V and 7 bases at J, with 19 bases between the two ends. The germline V gene encodes CDR1 MNHEY and CDR2 SVGAGI. Here the CDR3 DNA reads TGTGCCAGCAGCCTACTGTTTAGTTCTAAAAATGAGCAGTTCTTC. It yields the protein CASSLLFSSKNEQFF.

This clone has a handful of counts. CDR3 in DNA: TGCGCCACCGCGGACAGAATCCCCTATGGCTACACCTTC. Translation: CATADRIPYGYTF. The J gene is TRBJ1-2, the V gene TRBV23-1, with D possibly being TRBD1 (6 bases). TRBV23-1 is an ORF, and what it does is uncertain. The CDR3 contains 13 residues. Trimming took 10 bases from V and 4 from J, leaving 16 bases between them.

There are a few counts of this clone. The chain has TRBV7-9 and TRBJ2-1, with D possibly matching TRBD1 (6 bases). V was pared by 0 bases and J by 10 bases, with 10 bases between. CDR3 length: 13 amino acids. CDR1 and CDR2 (germline): SEHNR, FQNEAQ (reference sequence). The CDR3 here is CASSLAGQGEQFF. CDR3 coding DNA: TGTGCCAGCAGCTTAGCGGGACAAGGGGAGCAGTTCTTC.

This clone was picked up a small number of times. V gene TRBV4-2 combines with J gene TRBJ2-5, with 8 bases identical to TRBD2. V was pared by 0 bases and J by 1 base, with 10 bases of the junction left unmatched. CDR3 length equals 18 residues. Per the germline V gene, CDR1 is LGHNA and CDR2 is YNFKEQ. CDR3 region: CASSQDEGPLAAQETQYF. Written as DNA, the CDR3 is TGTGCCAGCAGCCAAGATGAAGGGCCACTAGCGGCCCAAGAGACCCAGTACTTC.

The J gene is TRBJ2-3, the V gene TRBV7-9; no definite D call. Trimming cost V 5 bases and J 0 bases, with 12 bases left between them. Per germline, CDR1 SEHNR and CDR2 FQNEAQ (reference sequence). This CDR3 has 15 amino acids. CDR3 region: CASSPRRPSTDTQYF. DNA for the CDR3: TGTGCCAGCAGCCCACGTAGACCCAGCACAGATACGCAGTATTTT.

There are a few counts of this clone. V is TRBV30 and J is TRBJ2-3, with D tentatively TRBD2 (6 bases). The germline V gene has CDR1 GTSNPN and CDR2 SVGIG (reference sequence). The V and J ends lost 4 bases and 6 bases respectively, with 20 bases between them. The length of the CDR3 is 15 residues. The CDR3 loop reads CAWTGTPMSGDTQYF. CDR3 bases: TGTGCCTGGACCGGGACTCCCATGAGTGGGGATACGCAGTATTTT.

This clone was counted a few times. CDR3 region: CASSGKHGQGSYGYTF. CDR3 sequence (DNA): TGTGCCAGCAGCGGCAAACACGGACAGGGTTCCTATGGCTACACCTTC. The chain has TRBV5-4 and TRBJ1-2; 8 bases are a match to TRBD1. CDR1 SGHNT and CDR2 YYREEE come from the germline V gene (reference sequence). The CDR3 consists of 16 residues. With 4 bases clipped from V and 4 bases from J, the junction kept 12 bases outside the gene matches. The entire variable domain, with the rest obtained from reference TRBV5-4 and TRBJ1-2, is as follows: ETGVTQSPTHLIKTRGQQVTLRCSSQSGHNTVSWYQQALGQGPQFIFQYYREEENGRGNFPPRFSGLQFPNYSSELNVNALELDDSALYLCASSGKHGQGSYGYTFGSGTRLTVV.

The chain combines TRBV2 with TRBJ2-5, with 11 bases identical to TRBD2. The CDR3 runs 19 residues. CDR1 and CDR2 (germline): SNHLY, FYNNEI. The V segment lost 0 bases and the J segment 6 bases; nucleotides outside the gene matches: 15. The CDR3 bases are TGTGCCAGCAGTGAAGCGCCCCTGTTAGGGCTAGCGGGAGGAAAGACCCAGTACTTC. It encodes CASSEAPLLGLAGGKTQYF.

The chain has TRBV2 and TRBJ2-1; 12 bases align to TRBD2. The CDR3 is 20 amino acids. CDR1 and CDR2 from the germline V gene are SNHLY and FYNNEI. Losses at the gene ends were 6 bases for V and 0 bases for J; bases not matched to a gene: 15. CDR3 DNA: TGTGCCAGCAGCTTGTACGGACTAGCGGGACCCTCAAGCTCCTACAATGAGCAGTTCTTC. Translation gives CASSLYGLAGPSSSYNEQFF. Drawing the rest from reference TRBV2 and TRBJ2-1, the complete variable domain is EPEVTQTPSHQVTQMGQEVILRCVPISNHLYFYWYRQILGQKVEFLVSFYNNEISEKSEIFDDQFSVERPDGSNFTLKIRSTKLEDSAMYFCASSLYGLAGPSSSYNEQFFGPGTRLTVL.

This clone was observed a handful of times. J is TRBJ2-5 and V is TRBV14, with 8 bases that match TRBD2. Germline V gives CDR1 SGHDN, CDR2 FVKESK. The J segment lost 5 bases and the V segment lost 4 bases, leaving 9 bases of the junction unmatched. The CDR3 loop spans 15 amino acids. The CDR3 loop is CASSPSGSQWETQYF. CDR3 DNA sequence: TGTGCCAGCAGCCCAAGCGGGAGTCAGTGGGAGACCCAGTACTTC.

The J gene is TRBJ2-1, the V gene TRBV6-5; D gene uncertain. Germline V CDR1 and CDR2: MNHEY, SVGAGI. The CDR3 totals 13 residues. With 2 bases removed from V and 3 bases from J, the gap between germline ends came to 5 bases. DNA for the CDR3: TGTGCCAGCAGTTACGCGTTCTACAATGAGCAGTTCTTC. This gives the protein CASSYAFYNEQFF.

This clone was seen only a few times. At one end, the junction sequence differs from germline, possibly due to a read error. The chain couples TRBV15 to TRBJ1-1, with a possible D match to TRBD1 (5 bases). Germline-derived CDR1 and CDR2 are LNHNV and YYDKDF (reference sequence). This CDR3 region has 19 residues. CDR3 sequence (DNA): TGTGCCACCAGCGGAGATTGGGAGAGGGGTAGGCAGGGCAACACTGAAGCTTTCTTT. Protein product: CATSGDWERGRQGNTEAFF.

The V call is TRBV6-6, the J call TRBJ1-2, with 8 bases matching TRBD1. Germline assignment: CDR1 MNHNY and CDR2 SVGAGI (reference sequence). J gave up 6 bases and V 3 bases, and 12 bases lay outside the gene matches. The CDR3 spans 16 residues. The CDR3 reads CASSYFRTGNSHGYTF. The CDR3 nucleotides read TGTGCCAGCAGTTATTTTCGGACAGGGAATAGTCATGGCTACACCTTC.

In this sample, this clone turned up a few times. The gene calls are TRBV10-3 and TRBJ2-1; possibly TRBD2 for D (5 bases). The length of the CDR3 is 12 residues. Trimming shortened V by 2 bases and J by 10 bases, and 9 bases separated the two germline ends. The germline V gene encodes CDR1 ENHRY and CDR2 SYGVKD. The CDR3 DNA follows: TGTGCCATCAGTGAGGAGGGAGACGAGCAGTTCTTC. Its protein is CAISEEGDEQFF.

The chain joins TRBV7-2 to TRBJ2-3; 12 nucleotides agree with TRBD2. CDR3 length: 18 residues. V trimming: 5 bases; J trimming: 2 bases; junction bases outside the gene matches: 11. CDR1 is SGHTA and CDR2 is FQGNSA in the germline V gene. The CDR3 protein is CASSQGLAGGPFTDTQYF. The CDR3 DNA reads TGTGCCAGCAGCCAGGGGCTAGCGGGAGGGCCCTTCACAGATACGCAGTATTTT.

The table lists this clone with a few counts. V usage is TRBV5-1 and J usage is TRBJ2-2; D gene uncertain. Per the germline V gene, CDR1 is SGHRS and CDR2 is YFSETQ. Trimming pared 0 bases from V and 6 bases from J, leaving 18 bases between. The CDR3 runs to 17 residues. CDR3 residues: CASSLEVPTMIPGELFF. The CDR3 region has the DNA TGCGCCAGCAGCTTGGAGGTACCAACTATGATTCCCGGGGAGCTGTTTTTT.

This clone was observed a few times. The sample carries other DNA sequences with the same CDR3. V is TRBV20-1 and J is TRBJ2-1, with unresolved D. The CDR3 is made up of 10 amino acids. The germline V and J ends were trimmed by 6 bases and 7 bases, with 7 bases remaining between them. The germline V gene encodes CDR1 DFQATT and CDR2 SNEGSKA (reference sequence). CDR3 sequence reads: CSAHGNEQFF. CDR3 nucleotide sequence: TGCAGTGCCCACGGAAATGAGCAGTTCTTC.

V gene TRBV2 combines with J gene TRBJ2-1; D might be TRBD2 (5 bases). Germline V lookup: CDR1 SNHLY, CDR2 FYNNEI. Trimming removed 6 bases from V and 5 bases from J, with 8 bases in between. The CDR3 is made up of 12 amino acids. CDR3 nucleotide sequence: TGTGCCAGCAGAGGACTGAACAATGAGCAGTTCTTC. Its translation is CASRGLNNEQFF.

This clone has a handful of counts. V gene TRBV7-3 combines with J gene TRBJ1-5; 7 positions match TRBD1. The V and J ends lost 4 bases and 4 bases, in that order; junction bases with no gene match: 1. CDR1 and CDR2 from the germline V gene are SGHTA and FQGTGA. The CDR3 has 13 residues. This CDR3 reads CASSWDSNQPQHF. The DNA for the CDR3 is TGTGCCAGCAGCTGGGACAGTAATCAGCCCCAGCATTTT.

In its sample, this clone was seen a few times. This chain links TRBV2 with TRBJ2-1, with 7 bases fitting TRBD2. This CDR3 region has 15 residues. The V and J ends lost 3 bases and 5 bases, in that order; junction bases with no gene match: 7. In germline, CDR1 is SNHLY, CDR2 FYNNEI. The DNA of the CDR3 is TGTGCCAGCAGTGAGAGTGCTAGCGGTCACAATGAGCAGTTCTTC. It specifies CASSESASGHNEQFF.

The rearrangement joins TRBV5-4 to TRBJ2-5; D remains unclear. V was cut by 1 base and J by 4 bases, with 14 bases left in between. The germline V gene has CDR1 SGHNT and CDR2 YYREEE (reference sequence). The CDR3 is made up of 15 amino acids. The CDR3 DNA follows: TGTGCCAGCAGCTTGTACCAGGACGGAATAGAGACCCAGTACTTC. Translating it yields CASSLYQDGIETQYF.